One sample yielded the 15 T cell receptor beta chains listed below, sequenced in a study of shared T cell receptors in the human thymus (TCRdb year 2021). The protocol used for the library was the immunoSEQ multiplex PCR assay. This is the immuneACCESS table as TCRdb keeps it, with only in-frame sequences that have V and J called. A part of the clones is gone; compared with another copy, unresolved V genes explain less than half, and the rest is unexplained. For this sample there are roughly 700,000 clones; approximately 87% appear just once. Of the sample, over 0.008% falls within the top ten clones. The same data also went into a second study, on human thymus T cells.

Sequencing input: thymocytes. The receptors derive from a boy younger than two with a congenital heart defect. Donor details come from another sample of the same person, matched by shared clones.

This clone was counted only a few times. The chain carries TRBV4-2 and TRBJ2-7; 7 bases align to TRBD1. Per germline, CDR1 LGHNA and CDR2 YNFKEQ. Trimming at V came to 6 bases and at J to 0 bases, leaving 8 bases not matched to a gene. This CDR3 spans 15 amino acids. The CDR3 protein is CASRGRGPSSYEQYF. The CDR3 DNA reads as TGTGCCAGCAGGGGTAGGGGGCCAAGCTCCTACGAGCAGTACTTC.

The chain links TRBV6-5 to TRBJ2-7; 9 bases align to TRBD2. CDR3 length equals 16 residues. Germline V lookup: CDR1 MNHEY, CDR2 SVGAGI. V shed 0 bases and J 4 bases; nucleotides not matched to a gene: 7. The CDR3 spells CASSYSSGRSSYEQYF. CDR3 nucleotide sequence: TGTGCCAGCAGTTACTCCAGCGGGAGGAGTTCATACGAGCAGTACTTC.

The chain employs TRBV28 and TRBJ2-7; D is possibly TRBD2 (6 bases). The V and J ends lost 7 bases and 0 bases respectively, with 13 bases between them. This CDR3 comprises 14 residues. Germline CDR1 reads MDHEN; CDR2 reads SYDVKM. The CDR3 loop reads CASNRAGPSYEQYF. The DNA for the CDR3 is TGTGCCAGCAACCGAGCGGGCCCCTCCTACGAGCAGTACTTC.

The chain combines TRBV7-9 with TRBJ2-7; 9 nucleotides align to TRBD1. The CDR3 has 17 residues. Germline V gene lookup returns CDR1 SEHNR and CDR2 FQNEAQ (reference sequence). V shed 3 bases and J 3 bases; nucleotides not matched to a gene: 12. The CDR3 sequence is CASSFGPRTDRGYEQYF. The CDR3 DNA is TGTGCCAGCAGCTTCGGCCCGAGGACGGACAGGGGCTACGAGCAGTACTTC.

The chain couples TRBV5-4 to TRBJ2-5, with 8 positions matching TRBD2. Germline CDR1 SGHNT, CDR2 YYREEE (reference sequence). The CDR3 totals 13 residues. J was trimmed by 7 bases and V by 4 bases; bases with no gene match: 6. The chain's CDR3 is CASSIGLAGTQYF. As DNA, the CDR3 is TGTGCCAGCAGCATCGGACTAGCAGGGACCCAGTACTTC.

This chain links TRBV27 with TRBJ2-7; a weak D match, TRBD2 (5 bases). The length of the CDR3 is 16 residues. The germline V gene has CDR1 MNHEY and CDR2 SMNVEV (reference sequence). The V end lost 3 bases, the J end lost 3 bases, and 18 bases lay between the germline ends. DNA of the CDR3: TGTGCCAGCAGTTTCAGCGGTCCCCGACCCGGCTACGAGCAGTACTTC. Protein sequence: CASSFSGPRPGYEQYF.

The chain links TRBV7-9 to TRBJ1-1, with D perhaps TRBD1 (6 bases). Germline CDR1 and CDR2: SEHNR and FQNEAQ (reference sequence). This CDR3 region has 13 residues. Trimming took 2 bases from V and 7 from J, leaving 11 bases between them. Here the CDR3 DNA reads TGTGCCAGCAGCTTAACAGGGACATTTGAAGCTTTCTTT. This sequence encodes CASSLTGTFEAFF.

This sequence joins TRBV28 and TRBJ2-7, with 9 bases that match TRBD2. V lost 6 bases to trimming and J lost 2 bases; unmatched junction nucleotides: 11. Germline-derived CDR1 and CDR2 are MDHEN and SYDVKM. The CDR3 contains 16 residues. CDR3 DNA: TGTGCCAGCAGCCCTCCCCGACTAGCGGCCACCTACGAGCAGTACTTC. It specifies CASSPPRLAATYEQYF.

This sequence joins TRBV5-4 and TRBJ2-6, with D unclear. CDR3 size: 16 residues. The germline CDR1 and CDR2 sequences are SGHNT and YYREEE (reference sequence). The V gene lost 2 bases and the J gene lost 2 bases, with 11 bases spanning the gap. CDR3 sequence (DNA): TGTGCCAGCAGCTTACCCCCTACCCCTGGGGCCAACGTCCTGACTTTC. Protein: CASSLPPTPGANVLTF.

CDR3 DNA sequence: TGTGCCAGCAGGGATTCCGGACTCTATGGCTACACCTTC. It yields the protein CASRDSGLYGYTF. This chain joins TRBV25-1 and TRBJ1-2; the D is unclear. This CDR3 is 13 amino acids long. Trimming pared 6 bases from V and 4 bases from J, leaving 12 bases between. Looked up from germline, CDR1 is MGHDK and CDR2 is SYGVNS.

V and J are TRBV4-3 and TRBJ2-5, with a possible D match to TRBD1 (5 bases). Germline CDR1 and CDR2: LGHNA and YSLEER. V was clipped by 2 bases and J by 5 bases, with 9 bases between them. This CDR3 comprises 13 residues. CDR3 bases: TGCGCCAGCAGCCAAAGGGGTCGGGAGACCCAGTACTTC. Translation: CASSQRGRETQYF.

The CDR3 coding sequence is TGTGCCAGCAGCCAAGATTCCGGGACTAGCGGGAGAGTCTGGACCGTGCAGTACTTC. Translation gives CASSQDSGTSGRVWTVQYF. This sequence joins TRBV4-2 and TRBJ2-7; 14 nucleotides agree with TRBD2. V trimming: 0 bases; J trimming: 9 bases; junction bases outside the gene matches: 16. The CDR3 contains 19 residues. Per germline, CDR1 LGHNA and CDR2 YNFKEQ.

The chain recombines TRBV6-6 with TRBJ1-1; D not resolved. The CDR3 covers 16 residues. Germline V gives CDR1 MNHNY, CDR2 SVGAGI (reference sequence). V dropped 7 bases and J dropped 4 bases, with 22 bases sitting between them. The CDR3 nucleotides are TGTGCCAGCACCGTACTTGGGCCCCCAAAAGGCACTGAAGCTTTCTTT. It specifies CASTVLGPPKGTEAFF.

Notes on this clone: The identical CDR3 is also encoded by other nucleotide sequences in the sample. CDR3 in amino acids: CASSRGAYEQYF. CDR3 bases: TGTGCCAGCAGCCGGGGGGCCTACGAGCAGTACTTC. J is TRBJ2-7 and V is TRBV28; TRBD2 matches 7 bases. This CDR3 has 12 residues. Trimming at V came to 6 bases and at J to 2 bases, leaving 1 base not matched to a gene. Looked up from germline, CDR1 is MDHEN and CDR2 is SYDVKM.

The CDR3 reads CASSTRGVGDYGYTF. DNA of the CDR3: TGTGCCAGCAGTACCAGGGGTGTCGGCGACTATGGCTACACCTTC. The genes are TRBV6-5 and TRBJ1-2; a possible D gene is TRBD1 (6 bases). The CDR3 runs 15 residues. Deletions cut 5 bases from V and 3 bases from J, with 16 bases between. CDR1 and CDR2 from the germline V gene are MNHEY and SVGAGI.